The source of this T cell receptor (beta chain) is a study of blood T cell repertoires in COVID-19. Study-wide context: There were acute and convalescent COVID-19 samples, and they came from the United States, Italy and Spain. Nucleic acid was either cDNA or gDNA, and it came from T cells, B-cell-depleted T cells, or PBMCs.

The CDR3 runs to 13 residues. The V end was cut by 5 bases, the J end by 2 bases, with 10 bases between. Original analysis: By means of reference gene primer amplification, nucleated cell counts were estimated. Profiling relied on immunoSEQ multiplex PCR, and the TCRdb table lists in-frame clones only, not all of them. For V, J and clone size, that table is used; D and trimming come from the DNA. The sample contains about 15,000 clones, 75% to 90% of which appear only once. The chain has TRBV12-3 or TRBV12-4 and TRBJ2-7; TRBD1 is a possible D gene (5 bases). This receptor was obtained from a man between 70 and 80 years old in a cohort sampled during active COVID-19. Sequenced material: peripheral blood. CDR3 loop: CASSLGQPYEQYF. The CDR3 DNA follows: TGTGCCAGCAGTCTCGGACAACCCTACGAGCAGTACTTC.